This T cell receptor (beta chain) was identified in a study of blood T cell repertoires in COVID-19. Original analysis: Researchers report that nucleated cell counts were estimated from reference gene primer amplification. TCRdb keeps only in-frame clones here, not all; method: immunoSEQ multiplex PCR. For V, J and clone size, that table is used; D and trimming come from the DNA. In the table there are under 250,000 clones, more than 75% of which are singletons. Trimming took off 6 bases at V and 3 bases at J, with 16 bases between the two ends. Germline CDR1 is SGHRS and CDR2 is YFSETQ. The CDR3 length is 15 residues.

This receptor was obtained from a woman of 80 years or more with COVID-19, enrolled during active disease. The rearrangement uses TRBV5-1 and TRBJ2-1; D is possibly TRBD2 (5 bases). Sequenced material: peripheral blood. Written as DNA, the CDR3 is TGCGCCAGCACCCAGAGGACTTCAAACTACAATGAGCAGTTCTTC. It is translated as CASTQRTSNYNEQFF.